The sequence of this TCR beta chain was determined in a study of cytomegalovirus exposure and HLA in healthy donors. Broader study findings: The authors listed 164 TCR beta chains as cytomegalovirus-associated. Reportedly, diagnosis of cytomegalovirus status by the classifier showed high specificity and sensitivity. Within the approximately 110 validation repertoires, first-cohort TCR clusters tended to co-occur, according to a later analysis.

A note on this clone: Its antigen is not known.

Produced via immunoSEQ multiplex PCR; TCRdb's table is partial and in-frame only. The table includes more than 150,000 clones, around 82% detected once. This TCR was recovered from a woman younger than 35 in good health and CMV-seropositive. Sequenced: PBMCs.

The DNA of the CDR3 is TGCGCCAGCAGCCCCTCAGGGACAGGGGTTGAAAAACTGTTTTTT. It specifies CASSPSGTGVEKLFF. The chain joins TRBV4-1 to TRBJ1-4; 10 positions match TRBD1. Losses at the gene ends were 4 bases for V and 7 bases for J; bases not matched to a gene: 6. The CDR3 loop spans 15 amino acids. Germline lookup yields CDR1 MGHRA and CDR2 YSYEKL.